The 7 T cell receptor beta chains reported below all come from one sample, sequenced in a study of Ad26.COV2.S vaccination and SARS-CoV-2 variants. Treatment here: some 20 received Ad26.COV2.S at low or high dose, single or two shots; roughly five received placebo; per-sample allocation not given. The samples were gathered on day 63 after the first injection of vaccine or placebo. Method: immunoSEQ multiplex PCR; TCRdb's copy keeps in-frame clones and lacks some. Among hundreds of thousands of clones listed, about 88% were seen once. Sample: peripheral blood, taken in a trial of Ad26.COV2.S vaccine versus placebo. These receptors were taken from a person between 18 and 59 years old who received the Ad26.COV2.S COVID-19 vaccine or a placebo.

V gene TRBV27 combines with J gene TRBJ1-5, with TRBD1 matching 8 bases. CDR3 length: 15 residues. Germline CDR1 and CDR2: MNHEY and SMNVEV (reference sequence). V shed 4 bases, J shed 7 bases, and the junction held 9 bases outside the gene matches. The CDR3 coding sequence is TGTGCCAGCAGTTACCGAACAGGGGGGGGACAGCCCCAGCATTTT. It translates to CASSYRTGGGQPQHF.

This clone showed up just a few times. The chain recombines TRBV27 with TRBJ1-4, with 7 bases matching TRBD1. The V and J ends lost 3 bases and 7 bases, in that order; junction bases with no gene match: 5. Per the germline V gene, CDR1 is MNHEY and CDR2 is SMNVEV (reference sequence). The CDR3 sequence is 14 residues long. CDR3 protein: CASSFSQGGEKLFF. CDR3 in DNA: TGTGCCAGCAGTTTTAGTCAGGGGGGTGAAAAACTGTTTTTT.

The chain has TRBV29-1 and TRBJ2-7; D might be TRBD2 (5 bases). Germline values: CDR1 SQVTM, CDR2 ANQGSEA. With 1 base removed from V and 0 bases from J, the gap between germline ends came to 13 bases. The CDR3 has 15 amino acids. CDR3 coding DNA: TGCAGCGTTGAAGTCAGAGGGTATGTCTCCTACGAGCAGTACTTC. Its translation is CSVEVRGYVSYEQYF.

The rearrangement links TRBV5-1 to TRBJ2-1, with a tentative D call TRBD2 (6 bases). V lost 4 bases and J lost 1, with 18 bases in between. In germline, CDR1 is SGHRS, CDR2 YFSETQ. The CDR3 has 17 amino acids. CDR3 amino acids: CASSPPLGSGSYNEQFF. The CDR3 DNA reads as TGCGCCAGCAGCCCGCCCTTGGGGAGCGGGTCCTACAATGAGCAGTTCTTC.

The rearrangement links TRBV18 to TRBJ1-3; D might be TRBD1 (6 bases). Per the germline V gene, CDR1 is KGHSH and CDR2 is LQKENI. The V and J ends lost 1 base and 1 base respectively, with 14 bases between them. The CDR3 contains 17 residues. CDR3 nucleotides: TGTGCCAGCTCACCACTCTCCGACAGGTGGTCTGGAAACACCATATATTTT. Translating it yields CASSPLSDRWSGNTIYF.

This clone appeared a few times. The chain carries TRBV5-8 and TRBJ1-5; tentatively, D is TRBD1 (6 bases). Germline loops: CDR1 SGHTS, CDR2 YDEGEE. The V end was cut by 0 bases, the J end by 5 bases, with 12 bases between. This CDR3 is built from 15 residues. CDR3 in DNA: TGTGCCAGCAGCTTGGCAGCCGGGGGCTATCAGCCCCAGCATTTT. This codes for CASSLAAGGYQPQHF.

This rearrangement joins TRBV19 to TRBJ2-4, with 7 bases lining up with TRBD2. CDR1 is LNHDA, CDR2 SQIVND, per germline (reference sequence). The CDR3 consists of 14 residues. The V segment lost 4 bases and the J segment 8 bases; nucleotides outside the gene matches: 8. The chain's CDR3 is CASSTSPLADIQYF. Written as DNA, the CDR3 is TGTGCCAGTAGTACCTCCCCTCTAGCGGACATTCAGTACTTC.